The sequence of this T cell receptor (beta chain) was determined in a study of blood T cell repertoires in COVID-19. Per the original data handling: Reference gene primer amplification gave estimated nucleated cell counts. The repertoire was sequenced with immunoSEQ multiplex PCR; TCRdb's copy has only in-frame clones and lacks some. V and J calls and clone size come straight from that table; D and trimming were deduced from the DNA. The sample consists of roughly 250,000 clones, approximately 83% of them appearing once. This clone has more than one count but fewer than ten. Sequences were obtained from PBMCs or T cells enriched from blood (not recorded which). This receptor was obtained from a woman in her thirties or forties who had been exposed to COVID-19.

For the CDR3, the DNA is TGCAGCGTCCGCAGCGGAGATGAAAAACTGTTTTTT. Protein sequence: CSVRSGDEKLFF. V is TRBV29-1 and J is TRBJ1-4, with unresolved D. The CDR3 is 12 residues long. Germline lookup yields CDR1 SQVTM and CDR2 ANQGSEA. V was trimmed by 6 bases and J by 6 bases, leaving 11 bases between them.